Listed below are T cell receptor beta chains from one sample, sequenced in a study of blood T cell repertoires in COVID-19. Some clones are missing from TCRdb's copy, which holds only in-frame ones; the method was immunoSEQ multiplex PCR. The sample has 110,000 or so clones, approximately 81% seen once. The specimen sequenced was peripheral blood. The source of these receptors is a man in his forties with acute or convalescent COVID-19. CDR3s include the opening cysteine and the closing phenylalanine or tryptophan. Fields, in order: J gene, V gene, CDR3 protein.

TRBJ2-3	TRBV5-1	CASSSGQGTTDTQYF
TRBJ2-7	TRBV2	CASSPRQVVDEQYF
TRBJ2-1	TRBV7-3	CASSGSSYNEQFF
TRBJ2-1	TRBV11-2	CASSLTRLAGTYNEQFF
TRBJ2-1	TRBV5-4	CASSSPSGYEQFF
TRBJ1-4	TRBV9	CASSVVSRGKLFF
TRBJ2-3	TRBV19	CASSIASGGPSTDTQYF
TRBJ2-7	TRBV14	CASSPRTSGGAVEQYF
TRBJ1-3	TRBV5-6	CASSFVGDFFSGNTIYF
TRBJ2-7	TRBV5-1	CASSLSSPSDRDSNEQYF
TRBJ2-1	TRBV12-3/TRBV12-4	CASTPKIGNEQFF
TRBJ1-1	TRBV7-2	CASSLGWSEAFF
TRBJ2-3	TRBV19	CASSIGSGGIDTQYF
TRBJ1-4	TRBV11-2	CASSRHPDGDEKLFF